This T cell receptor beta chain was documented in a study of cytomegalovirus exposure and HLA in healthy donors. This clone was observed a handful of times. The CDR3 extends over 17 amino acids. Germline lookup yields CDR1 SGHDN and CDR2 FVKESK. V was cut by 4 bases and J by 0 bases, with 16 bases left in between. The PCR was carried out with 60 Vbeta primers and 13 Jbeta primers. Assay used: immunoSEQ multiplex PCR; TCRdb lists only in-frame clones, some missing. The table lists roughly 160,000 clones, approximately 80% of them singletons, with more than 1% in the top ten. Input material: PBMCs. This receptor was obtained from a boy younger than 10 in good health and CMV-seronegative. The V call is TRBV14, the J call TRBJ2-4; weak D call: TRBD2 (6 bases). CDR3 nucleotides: TGTGCCAGCAGCCGAGGGACTTCTTCATTAGCCAAAAACATTCAGTACTTC. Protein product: CASSRGTSSLAKNIQYF.